The 28 T cell receptor beta chains below come from one sample, sequenced in a study of graft-versus-host responses after intestinal transplantation. No antigen has been identified for these receptors. Sequencing was performed with immunoSEQ multiplex PCR; in TCRdb, only in-frame clones are kept and a portion is missing. This table holds approximately 89,000 clones, about 93% found once. Sequenced here: unstimulated CD8+ T cells sorted from spleen or lymph node cells, sampled before transplant. The receptors come from a human donor who was the organ donor for an intestinal transplant.

The rearrangement uses TRBV5-1 and TRBJ1-1; no clear D. The V gene's germline CDR1 is SGHRS and CDR2 YFSETQ. Trimming pared 4 bases from V and 0 bases from J, leaving 10 bases between. The CDR3 runs 14 residues. The CDR3 DNA follows: TGCGCCAGCAGCCCTCGACACATGAACACTGAAGCTTTCTTT. Amino acids: CASSPRHMNTEAFF.

This clone occurred a few times. The chain employs TRBV29-1 and TRBJ2-7; 8 nucleotides match TRBD1. There are 13 residues in the CDR3. V lost 7 bases, J lost 6 bases, and 11 bases stayed unmatched. The V gene's germline CDR1 is SQVTM and CDR2 ANQGSEA. The chain's CDR3 is CSAWTGRSSEQYF. Written as DNA, the CDR3 is TGCAGCGCCTGGACAGGGCGTAGTAGCGAGCAGTACTTC.

The chain carries TRBV29-1 and TRBJ1-2; unclear D gene. Germline V gene sequence: CDR1 SQVTM, CDR2 ANQGSEA. CDR3 size: 11 residues. Trimming removed 5 bases from V and 6 bases from J, with 10 bases in between. The CDR3 loop is CSVLALNGYTF. Here the CDR3 DNA reads TGCAGCGTTTTAGCGCTGAATGGCTACACCTTC.

This chain uses TRBV21-1 with TRBJ2-3; the table's D gene call, TRBD2, was not cross checked with the DNA. TRBV21-1 is a documented pseudogene. The CDR3 contains 17 residues. CDR3 nucleotide sequence: TGTGCCAGCAGCAAAGTTGTCCCTATTTGTGGCACAGATACGCAGTATTTT. Protein product: CASSKVVPICGTDTQYF.

The J gene is TRBJ2-7, the V gene TRBV7-3; D remains ambiguous. CDR1 is SGHTA, CDR2 FQGTGA, per germline. The CDR3 contains 13 residues. V lost 2 bases and J lost 3, with 8 bases in between. CDR3 amino acids: CASSLYPGYEQYF. CDR3 DNA: TGTGCCAGCAGCTTATATCCAGGCTACGAGCAGTACTTC. The full variable domain, in which reference TRBV7-3 and TRBJ2-7 provide the parts outside the CDR3, is GAGVSQTPSNKVTEKGKYVELRCDPISGHTALYWYRQSLGQGPEFLIYFQGTGAADDSGLPNDRFFAVRPEGSVSTLKIQRTERGDSAVYLCASSLYPGYEQYFGPGTRLTVT.

This chain links TRBV27 with TRBJ2-1; 8 bases are a match to TRBD2. This CDR3 has 17 residues. Per germline, CDR1 MNHEY and CDR2 SMNVEV (reference sequence). V was pared by 6 bases and J by 3 bases, with 13 bases of the junction left unmatched. The CDR3 reads CASSPGGQREIYNEQFF. The CDR3 nucleotides are TGTGCCAGCAGCCCCGGGGGGCAGCGGGAGATCTACAATGAGCAGTTCTTC.

J is TRBJ2-7 and V is TRBV4-1, with D possibly TRBD1 on 5 matching bases. Germline CDR1 MGHRA, CDR2 YSYEKL. The length of the CDR3 is 15 residues. Trimming took 5 bases from V and 7 from J, leaving 21 bases between them. DNA of the CDR3: TGCGCCAGCAGCTATACCTCGGACAAGGGGTTTGAGCAGTACTTC. As protein: CASSYTSDKGFEQYF.

Regarding this clone: A junction boundary mismatches the germline segment, possibly from a read error. The rearrangement uses TRBV10-3 and TRBJ1-5; TRBD1 agrees at 9 bases. The CDR3 runs to 20 residues. Germline-derived CDR1 and CDR2 are ENHRY and SYGVKD. CDR3 DNA sequence: TGTGCCATCAGTGCATCCGGGACAGGGAGTAAAGTGGTCGGCAATCAGCCCCATCATTTT. The encoded protein is CAISASGTGSKVVGNQPHHF.

This chain connects TRBV15 to TRBJ1-6; D is possibly TRBD1 (6 bases). Trimming took 3 bases from V and 3 from J, leaving 15 bases between them. Germline CDR1 and CDR2: LNHNV and YYDKDF (reference sequence). The CDR3 is 17 amino acids. The CDR3 sequence is CATSSLREGGYNSPLHF. CDR3 DNA: TGTGCCACCAGCAGTTTACGAGAAGGGGGCTATAATTCACCCCTCCACTTT.

V gene TRBV2 combines with J gene TRBJ2-3, with 7 bases aligning to TRBD2. Germline V CDR1 and CDR2: SNHLY, FYNNEI. CDR3 size: 14 residues. The J segment lost 6 bases and the V segment lost 8 bases, leaving 11 bases of the junction unmatched. The CDR3 region is CASGEIGLEDTQYF. In DNA, the CDR3 is TGTGCCAGCGGAGAGATTGGACTAGAGGATACGCAGTATTTT.

The chain has TRBV4-3 and TRBJ2-5; 8 bases map to TRBD2. Germline-derived CDR1 and CDR2 are LGHNA and YSLEER. Trimming cost V 4 bases and J 4 bases; bases outside gene matches: 14. The CDR3 consists of 17 residues. CDR3: CASSRNLYSGMAETQYF. In nucleotides, the CDR3 is TGCGCCAGCAGCCGAAACCTCTATAGCGGGATGGCAGAGACCCAGTACTTC.

The chain has TRBV9 and TRBJ1-5; possibly TRBD1 for D (6 bases). The germline CDR1 and CDR2 sequences are SGDLS and YYNGEE. V was clipped by 3 bases and J by 8 bases, with 18 bases between them. This CDR3 spans 15 amino acids. CDR3 nucleotides: TGTGCCAGCAGCGGGGGGCAGGTCCTCGGAGAGCCCCAGCATTTT. This sequence encodes CASSGGQVLGEPQHF.

The rearrangement links TRBV27 to TRBJ1-1; the D gene is possibly TRBD1 (5 bases). This CDR3 spans 16 amino acids. The V end lost 6 bases, the J end lost 3 bases, and 20 bases lay between the germline ends. Germline V gives CDR1 MNHEY, CDR2 SMNVEV (reference sequence). The CDR3 nucleotides read TGTGCCAGCAGGAGGACACCTTCCCGGGGGTACACTGAAGCTTTCTTT. It translates to CASRRTPSRGYTEAFF.

The chain employs TRBV4-1 and TRBJ2-1; TRBD1 aligns across 7 bases. Trimming at V came to 1 base and at J to 10 bases, leaving 1 base not matched to a gene. CDR1 is MGHRA, CDR2 YSYEKL, per germline. The CDR3 contains 12 residues. The CDR3 coding sequence is TGCGCCAGCAGCCAAGTCAGGGGGGAGCAGTTCTTC. This codes for CASSQVRGEQFF.

The chain carries TRBV19 and TRBJ2-1; TRBD1 might be the D (6 bases). CDR3 length equals 14 residues. Per germline, CDR1 LNHDA and CDR2 SQIVND (reference sequence). V was pared by 9 bases and J by 0 bases, with 12 bases between. DNA for the CDR3: TGTGCCAGCCGACTGGGGGCCTCCTACAATGAGCAGTTCTTC. This encodes CASRLGASYNEQFF. Drawing the rest from reference TRBV19 and TRBJ2-1, the complete variable domain is DGGITQSPKYLFRKEGQNVTLSCEQNLNHDAMYWYRQDPGQGLRLIYYSQIVNDFQKGDIAEGYSVSREKKESFPLTVTSAQKNPTAFYLCASRLGASYNEQFFGPGTRLTVL.

V is TRBV7-9 and J is TRBJ2-3; no reliable D call. Per the germline V gene, CDR1 is SEHNR and CDR2 is FQNEAQ (reference sequence). The CDR3 length is 17 residues. The V end was cut by 3 bases, the J end by 0 bases, with 16 bases between. As DNA, the CDR3 is TGTGCCAGCAGCTTTTTAGGAGCGCCTGCTAGCACAGATACGCAGTATTTT. It encodes CASSFLGAPASTDTQYF.

The chain carries TRBV6-1 and TRBJ2-7, with 11 bases identical to TRBD1. CDR3 length equals 18 residues. V gave up 4 bases and J gave up 2 bases; unmatched junction bases: 13. From germline, CDR1 is MNHNS and CDR2 SASEGT. CDR3 bases: TGTGCCAGCAGTGGATACCGCCGGGACAGGGGGGTCCCCTACGAGCAGTACTTC. Amino acid sequence: CASSGYRRDRGVPYEQYF.

This chain joins TRBV15 and TRBJ1-6; D possibly corresponds to TRBD1 (6 bases). V lost 5 bases and J 9 bases, leaving 23 bases between the germline ends. Looked up from germline, CDR1 is LNHNV and CDR2 is YYDKDF (reference sequence). This CDR3 is built from 17 residues. The CDR3 region has the DNA TGTGCCACCAGCGCCTACCGGGACATCCACCCGGGTTCACCCCTCCACTTT. Amino acid sequence: CATSAYRDIHPGSPLHF.

The CDR3 DNA sequence: TGTGCCAGTAGTACCGGGACAGGGGACTACGAGCAGTACTTC. Its translation: CASSTGTGDYEQYF. The chain couples TRBV19 to TRBJ2-7; TRBD1 matches 10 bases. Germline CDR1 is LNHDA and CDR2 is SQIVND (reference sequence). The CDR3 has 14 amino acids. J was trimmed by 3 bases and V by 4 bases; bases with no gene match: 3.

This clone was seen a handful of times. The genes are TRBV4-1 and TRBJ2-7, with D perhaps matching TRBD2 (5 bases). This CDR3 has 14 amino acids. V lost 1 base to trimming and J lost 4 bases, with 11 bases between them. Germline V CDR1 and CDR2: MGHRA, YSYEKL. The CDR3 DNA reads as TGCGCCAGCAGCCAAGTGGACTCTCAATACGAGCAGTACTTC. Translating gives CASSQVDSQYEQYF.

The J gene is TRBJ1-1, the V gene TRBV4-2; no clear D gene. CDR3 size: 13 residues. Germline assignment: CDR1 LGHNA and CDR2 YNFKEQ. V was cut by 3 bases and J by 7 bases, with 12 bases left in between. Written as DNA, the CDR3 is TGTGCCAGCAGCCACGGAGGGTATAATGAAGCTTTCTTT. Encoded protein: CASSHGGYNEAFF.

The chain joins TRBV2 to TRBJ2-1; 8 bases line up with TRBD2. The germline gives CDR1 SNHLY, CDR2 FYNNEI. The CDR3 contains 14 residues. V gave up 8 bases and J gave up 5 bases; unmatched junction bases: 8. The CDR3 protein is CASSRGTRDNEQFF. In DNA, the CDR3 is TGTGCCAGCTCGAGGGGGACTAGAGACAATGAGCAGTTCTTC.

This clone was observed a single time. J is TRBJ2-5 and V is TRBV6-4; weak D call: TRBD2 (6 bases). This CDR3 is 13 amino acids long. V lost 7 bases, J lost 5 bases, and 14 bases lay in between. From germline, CDR1 is MRHNA and CDR2 SNTAGT. The CDR3: CASTLAGRETQYF. The CDR3 DNA follows: TGTGCCAGCACCTTGGCAGGGAGGGAGACCCAGTACTTC.

The gene calls are TRBV7-9 and TRBJ2-3; no definite D call. V was shortened by 4 bases and J by 0 bases, with 5 bases between the two germline ends. Germline V gene data show CDR1 as SEHNR and CDR2 as FQNEAQ (reference sequence). The CDR3 spans 13 residues. This CDR3 is CASSSSSTDTQYF. The CDR3 DNA reads as TGTGCCAGCAGCTCATCAAGCACAGATACGCAGTATTTT.

Written as DNA, the CDR3 is TGTGCCAGCAGCTTGACAGGGTTCGACGAGCAGTACTTC. Translated, it gives CASSLTGFDEQYF. The J gene is TRBJ2-7, the V gene TRBV11-2; 7 nucleotides agree with TRBD1. This CDR3 spans 13 amino acids. Trimming removed 3 bases from V and 5 bases from J; junction bases left unmatched: 4. CDR1 and CDR2 from the germline V gene are SGHAT and FQNNGV.

The chain is built from TRBV27 and TRBJ1-5, with D uncertain. Trimming left V 3 bases short and J 2 bases short, with 8 bases between. This CDR3 comprises 14 residues. Germline-derived CDR1 and CDR2 are MNHEY and SMNVEV (reference sequence). This CDR3 reads CASSLHAGNQPQHF. The CDR3 nucleotides read TGTGCCAGCAGTTTGCACGCGGGCAATCAGCCCCAGCATTTT.

The J gene is TRBJ1-1, the V gene TRBV5-1, with D possibly TRBD1 on 6 matching bases. Trimming pared 4 bases from V and 8 bases from J, leaving 12 bases between. The germline CDR1 and CDR2 sequences are SGHRS and YFSETQ. The CDR3 has 12 amino acids. CDR3 nucleotides: TGCGCCAGCAGCCTGGAGGGGGGGGAAGCTTTCTTT. This codes for CASSLEGGEAFF.

The CDR3 region has the DNA TGCGCCAGCAGCTTGGTACCGCGATTCTACGAGCAGTACTTC. It codes for CASSLVPRFYEQYF. The genes are TRBV5-1 and TRBJ2-7; D is unresolved. The germline V gene has CDR1 SGHRS and CDR2 YFSETQ. Trimming stripped 0 bases from V and 3 bases from J, with 10 bases between. This CDR3 spans 14 amino acids.